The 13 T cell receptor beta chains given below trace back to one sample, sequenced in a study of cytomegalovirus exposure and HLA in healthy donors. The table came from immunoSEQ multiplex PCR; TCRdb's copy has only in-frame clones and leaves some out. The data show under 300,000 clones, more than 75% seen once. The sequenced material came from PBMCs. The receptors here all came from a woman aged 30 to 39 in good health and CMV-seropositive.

CDR3 coding DNA: TGCGCCAGCAGCTTGGAGGGGGCCCCCTACAATGAGCAGTTCTTC. The encoded protein is CASSLEGAPYNEQFF. This sequence joins TRBV5-1 and TRBJ2-1, with 7 bases aligning to TRBD1. Trimming took 0 bases from V and 2 from J; bases not matched to a gene: 2. CDR3 length: 15 residues. The germline gives CDR1 SGHRS, CDR2 YFSETQ.

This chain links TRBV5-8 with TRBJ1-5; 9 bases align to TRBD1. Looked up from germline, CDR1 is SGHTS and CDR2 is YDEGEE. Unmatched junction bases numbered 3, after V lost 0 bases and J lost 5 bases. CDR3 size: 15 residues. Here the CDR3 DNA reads TGTGCCAGCAGCTTGGGGGACAGGGACCATCAGCCCCAGCATTTT. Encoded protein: CASSLGDRDHQPQHF.

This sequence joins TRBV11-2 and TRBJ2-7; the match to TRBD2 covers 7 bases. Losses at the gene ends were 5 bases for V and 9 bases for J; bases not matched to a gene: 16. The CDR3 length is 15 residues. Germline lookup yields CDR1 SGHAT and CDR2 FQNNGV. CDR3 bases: TGTGCCAGCAGCCGTCCAGGACTAGGGCTGGGCGGGCAGTACTTC. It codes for CASSRPGLGLGGQYF. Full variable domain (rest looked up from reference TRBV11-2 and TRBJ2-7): EAGVAQSPRYKIIEKRQSVAFWCNPISGHATLYWYQQILGQGPKLLIQFQNNGVVDDSQLPKDRFSAERLKGVDSTLKIQPAKLEDSAVYLCASSRPGLGLGGQYFGPGTRLTVT.

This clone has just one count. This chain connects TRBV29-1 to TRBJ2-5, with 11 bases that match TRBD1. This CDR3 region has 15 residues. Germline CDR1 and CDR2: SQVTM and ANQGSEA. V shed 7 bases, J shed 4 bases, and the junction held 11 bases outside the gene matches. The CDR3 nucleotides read TGCAGCGCCCTCGGACAGGGGGCGCATGTAGAGACCCAGTACTTC. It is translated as CSALGQGAHVETQYF.

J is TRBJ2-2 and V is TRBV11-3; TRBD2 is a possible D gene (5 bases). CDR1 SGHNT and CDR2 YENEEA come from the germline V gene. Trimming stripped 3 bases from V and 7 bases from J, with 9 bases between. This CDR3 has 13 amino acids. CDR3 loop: CASSFYRDGELFF. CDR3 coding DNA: TGTGCCAGCAGCTTCTATCGGGACGGGGAGCTGTTTTTT.

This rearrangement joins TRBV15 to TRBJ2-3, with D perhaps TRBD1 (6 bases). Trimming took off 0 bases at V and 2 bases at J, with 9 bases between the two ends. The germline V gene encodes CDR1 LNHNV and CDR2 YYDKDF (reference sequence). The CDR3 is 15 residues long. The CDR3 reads CATSRDYRATDTQYF. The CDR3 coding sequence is TGTGCCACCAGCAGAGATTACAGGGCCACAGATACGCAGTATTTT.

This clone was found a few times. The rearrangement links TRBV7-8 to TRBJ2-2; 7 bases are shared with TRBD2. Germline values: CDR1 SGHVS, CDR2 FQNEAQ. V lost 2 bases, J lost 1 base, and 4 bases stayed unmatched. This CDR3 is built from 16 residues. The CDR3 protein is CASSLLAAVNTGELFF. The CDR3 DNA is TGTGCCAGCAGCTTACTAGCGGCGGTGAACACCGGGGAGCTGTTTTTT.

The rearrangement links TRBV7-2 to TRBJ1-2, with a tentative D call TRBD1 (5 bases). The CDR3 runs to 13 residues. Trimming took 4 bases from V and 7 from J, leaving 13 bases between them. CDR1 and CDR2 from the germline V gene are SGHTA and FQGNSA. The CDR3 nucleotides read TGTGCCAGCAGCTCGCCCCAGGGTGGTGGCTACACCTTC. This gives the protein CASSSPQGGGYTF.

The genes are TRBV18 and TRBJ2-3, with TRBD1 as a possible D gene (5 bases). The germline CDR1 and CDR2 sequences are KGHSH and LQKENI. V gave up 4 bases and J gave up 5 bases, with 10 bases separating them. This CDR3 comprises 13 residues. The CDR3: CASSQLTGDTQYF. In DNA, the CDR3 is TGTGCCAGCTCACAACTAACAGGAGATACGCAGTATTTT.

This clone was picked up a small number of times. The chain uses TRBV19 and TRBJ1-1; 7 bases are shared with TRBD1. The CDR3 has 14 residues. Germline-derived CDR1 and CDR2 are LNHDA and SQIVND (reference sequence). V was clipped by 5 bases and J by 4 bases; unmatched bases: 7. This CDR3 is CASSSTGLGTEAFF. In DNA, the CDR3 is TGTGCCAGTAGTTCGACAGGGTTGGGCACTGAAGCTTTCTTT.

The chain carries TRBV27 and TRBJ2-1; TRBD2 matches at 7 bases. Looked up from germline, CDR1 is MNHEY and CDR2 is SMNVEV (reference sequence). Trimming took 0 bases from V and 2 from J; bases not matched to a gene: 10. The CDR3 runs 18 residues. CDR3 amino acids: CASSLSGLAGPPYNEQFF. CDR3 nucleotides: TGTGCCAGCAGTTTATCGGGATTAGCGGGCCCTCCCTACAATGAGCAGTTCTTC.

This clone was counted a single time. In DNA, the CDR3 is TGTGCCTCTTTGGGACTAGCGGGAGCGAACACCGGGGAGCTGTTTTTT. Its protein product is CASLGLAGANTGELFF. The V call is TRBV30, the J call TRBJ2-2, with 14 bases fitting TRBD2. Germline V gene data show CDR1 as GTSNPN and CDR2 as SVGIG (reference sequence). The CDR3 runs 16 residues. J was trimmed by 0 bases and V by 7 bases; bases with no gene match: 4.

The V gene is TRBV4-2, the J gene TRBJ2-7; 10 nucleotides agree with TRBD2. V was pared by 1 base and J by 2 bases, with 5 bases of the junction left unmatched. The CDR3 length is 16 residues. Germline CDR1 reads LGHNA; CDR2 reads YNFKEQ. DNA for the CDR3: TGTGCCAGCAGCCAAGGAACTAGCGGGACTGCCTACGAGCAGTACTTC. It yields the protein CASSQGTSGTAYEQYF.